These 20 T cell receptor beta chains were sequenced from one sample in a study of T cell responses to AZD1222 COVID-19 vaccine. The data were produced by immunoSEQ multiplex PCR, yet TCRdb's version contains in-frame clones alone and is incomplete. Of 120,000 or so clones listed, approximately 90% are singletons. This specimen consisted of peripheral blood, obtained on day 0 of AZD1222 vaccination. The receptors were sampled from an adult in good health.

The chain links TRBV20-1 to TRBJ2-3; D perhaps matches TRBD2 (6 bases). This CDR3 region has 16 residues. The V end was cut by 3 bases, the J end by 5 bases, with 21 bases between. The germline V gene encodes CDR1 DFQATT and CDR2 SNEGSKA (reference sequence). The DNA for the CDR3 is TGCAGTGCTAGTTTCCCGGGTCATATCGGGGGAGATACGCAGTATTTT. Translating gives CSASFPGHIGGDTQYF.

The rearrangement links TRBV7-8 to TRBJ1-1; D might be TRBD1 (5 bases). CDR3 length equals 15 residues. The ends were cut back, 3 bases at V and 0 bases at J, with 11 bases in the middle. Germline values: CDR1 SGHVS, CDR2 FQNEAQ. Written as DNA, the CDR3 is TGTGCCAGCAGCTTTTATCAGGGCATGAACACTGAAGCTTTCTTT. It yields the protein CASSFYQGMNTEAFF.

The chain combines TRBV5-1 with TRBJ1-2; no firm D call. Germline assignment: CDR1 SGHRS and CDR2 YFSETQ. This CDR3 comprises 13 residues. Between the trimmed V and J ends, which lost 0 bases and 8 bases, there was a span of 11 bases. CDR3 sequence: CASSLEKGSGYTF. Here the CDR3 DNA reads TGCGCCAGCAGCTTGGAAAAGGGAAGCGGCTACACCTTC.

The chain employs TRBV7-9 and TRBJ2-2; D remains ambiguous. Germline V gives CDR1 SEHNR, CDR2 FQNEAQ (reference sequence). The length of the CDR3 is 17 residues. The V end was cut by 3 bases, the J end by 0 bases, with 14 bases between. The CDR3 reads CASSFYVGLANTGELFF. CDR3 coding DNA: TGTGCCAGCAGCTTTTACGTAGGGCTAGCGAACACCGGGGAGCTGTTTTTT.

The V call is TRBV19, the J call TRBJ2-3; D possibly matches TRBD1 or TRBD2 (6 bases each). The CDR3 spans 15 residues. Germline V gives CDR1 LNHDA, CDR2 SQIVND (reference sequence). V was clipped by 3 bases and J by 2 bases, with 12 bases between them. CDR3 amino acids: CASSMGGTNTDTQYF. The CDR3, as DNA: TGTGCCAGTAGTATGGGGGGCACAAACACAGATACGCAGTATTTT.

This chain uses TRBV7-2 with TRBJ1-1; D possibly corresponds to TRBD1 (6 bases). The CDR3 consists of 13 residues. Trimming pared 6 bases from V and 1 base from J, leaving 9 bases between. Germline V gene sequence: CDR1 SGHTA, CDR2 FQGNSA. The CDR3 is CASSKGGNTEAFF. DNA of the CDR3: TGTGCCAGCAGTAAAGGGGGGAACACTGAAGCTTTCTTT.

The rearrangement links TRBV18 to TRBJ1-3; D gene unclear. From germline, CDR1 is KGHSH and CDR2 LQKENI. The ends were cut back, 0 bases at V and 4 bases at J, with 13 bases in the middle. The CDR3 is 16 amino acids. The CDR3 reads CASSPPSLLQGNTIYF. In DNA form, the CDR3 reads TGTGCCAGCTCACCACCGTCGCTGTTACAAGGAAACACCATATATTTT.

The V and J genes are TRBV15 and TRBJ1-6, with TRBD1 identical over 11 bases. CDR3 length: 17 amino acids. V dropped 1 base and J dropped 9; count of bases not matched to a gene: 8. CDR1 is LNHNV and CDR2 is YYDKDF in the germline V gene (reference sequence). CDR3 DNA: TGTGCCACCAGCAGAGGGGACAGGGGGATGGATCTTTCACCCCTCCACTTT. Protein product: CATSRGDRGMDLSPLHF.

Here the CDR3 reads CASSQPSWGDEQFF. The CDR3 nucleotides are TGTGCCAGCAGCCAGCCGAGTTGGGGCGATGAGCAGTTCTTC. The chain combines TRBV3-1 (or the pseudogene TRBV3-2) with TRBJ2-1, with D possibly TRBD1 on 5 matching bases. The CDR3 runs to 14 residues. Germline V CDR1 and CDR2: LGHDT, YNNKEL (reference sequence). Trimming took 3 bases from V and 8 from J, leaving 14 bases between them.

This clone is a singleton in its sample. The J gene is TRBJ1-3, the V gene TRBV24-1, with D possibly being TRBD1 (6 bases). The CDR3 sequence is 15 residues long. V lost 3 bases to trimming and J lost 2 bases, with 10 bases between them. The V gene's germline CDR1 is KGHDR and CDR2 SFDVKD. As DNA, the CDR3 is TGTGCCACCAGTGATCAGGGGCTGGCTGGAAACACCATATATTTT. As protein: CATSDQGLAGNTIYF.

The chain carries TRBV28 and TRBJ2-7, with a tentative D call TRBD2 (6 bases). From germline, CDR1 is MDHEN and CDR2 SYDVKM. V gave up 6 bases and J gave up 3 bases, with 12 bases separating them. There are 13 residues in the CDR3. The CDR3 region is CASRTGGHYEQYF. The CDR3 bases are TGTGCCAGCAGAACCGGAGGGCACTACGAGCAGTACTTC.

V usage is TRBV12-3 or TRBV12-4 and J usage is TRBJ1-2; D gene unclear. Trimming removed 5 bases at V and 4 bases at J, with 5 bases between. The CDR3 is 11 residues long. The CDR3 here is CASSRGYGYTF. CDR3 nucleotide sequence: TGTGCCAGCAGTCGAGGCTATGGCTACACCTTC.

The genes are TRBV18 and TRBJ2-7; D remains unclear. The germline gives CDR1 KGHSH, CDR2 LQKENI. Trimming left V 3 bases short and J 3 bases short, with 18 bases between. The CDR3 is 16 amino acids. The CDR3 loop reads CASSPETLKGYYEQYF. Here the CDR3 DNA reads TGTGCCAGCTCACCCGAGACTTTAAAAGGGTACTACGAGCAGTACTTC.

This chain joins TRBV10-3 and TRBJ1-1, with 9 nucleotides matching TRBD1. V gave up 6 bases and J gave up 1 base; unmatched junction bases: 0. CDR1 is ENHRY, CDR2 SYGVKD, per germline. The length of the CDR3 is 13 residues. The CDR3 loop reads CAIRTGGNTEAFF. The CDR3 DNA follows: TGTGCCATCAGGACAGGGGGGAACACTGAAGCTTTCTTT.

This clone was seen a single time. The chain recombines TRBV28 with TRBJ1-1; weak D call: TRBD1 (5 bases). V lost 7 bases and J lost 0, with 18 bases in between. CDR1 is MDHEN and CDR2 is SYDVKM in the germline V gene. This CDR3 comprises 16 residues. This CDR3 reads CASIELLGHLNTEAFF. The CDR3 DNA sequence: TGTGCCAGCATCGAGTTGTTGGGGCACCTGAACACTGAAGCTTTCTTT. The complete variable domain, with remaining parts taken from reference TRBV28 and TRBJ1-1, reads DVKVTQSSRYLVKRTGEKVFLECVQDMDHENMFWYRQDPGLGLRLIYFSYDVKMKEKGDIPEGYSVSREKKERFSLILESASTNQTSMYLCASIELLGHLNTEAFFGQGTRLTVV.

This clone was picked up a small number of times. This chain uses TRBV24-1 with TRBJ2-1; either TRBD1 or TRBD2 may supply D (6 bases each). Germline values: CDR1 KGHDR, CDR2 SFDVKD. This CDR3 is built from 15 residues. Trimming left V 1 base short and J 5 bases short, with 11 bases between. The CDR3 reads CATSDFERGDNEQFF. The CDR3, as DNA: TGTGCCACCAGTGATTTTGAAAGGGGGGACAATGAGCAGTTCTTC.

In DNA, the CDR3 is TGTGCCAGCAGCTCGGGTGAGATCTCCTACGAGCAGTACTTC. Its translation: CASSSGEISYEQYF. V and J are TRBV6-6 and TRBJ2-7, with no clear D. The CDR3 spans 14 residues. Trimming removed 6 bases at V and 0 bases at J, with 12 bases between. The germline V gene encodes CDR1 MNHNY and CDR2 SVGAGI (reference sequence).

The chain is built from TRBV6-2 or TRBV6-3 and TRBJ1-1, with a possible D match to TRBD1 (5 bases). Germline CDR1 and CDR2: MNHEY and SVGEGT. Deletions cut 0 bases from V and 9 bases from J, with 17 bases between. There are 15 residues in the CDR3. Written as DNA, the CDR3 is TGTGCCAGCAGTTACTCGGACATGAGGAATCCCAAAGCTTTCTTT. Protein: CASSYSDMRNPKAFF.

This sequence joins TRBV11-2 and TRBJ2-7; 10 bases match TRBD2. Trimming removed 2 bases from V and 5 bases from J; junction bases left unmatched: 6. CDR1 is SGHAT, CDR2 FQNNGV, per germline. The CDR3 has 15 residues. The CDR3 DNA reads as TGTGCCAGCAGCTTACTCGGCCTAGCGGGAGACGAGCAGTACTTC. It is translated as CASSLLGLAGDEQYF.

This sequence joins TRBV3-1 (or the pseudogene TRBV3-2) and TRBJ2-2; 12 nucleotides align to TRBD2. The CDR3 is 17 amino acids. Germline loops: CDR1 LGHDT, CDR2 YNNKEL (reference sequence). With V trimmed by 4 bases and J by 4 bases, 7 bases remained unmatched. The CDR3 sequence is CASSRELAGGITGELFF. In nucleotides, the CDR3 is TGTGCCAGCAGCCGCGAACTAGCGGGAGGTATCACCGGGGAGCTGTTTTTT.